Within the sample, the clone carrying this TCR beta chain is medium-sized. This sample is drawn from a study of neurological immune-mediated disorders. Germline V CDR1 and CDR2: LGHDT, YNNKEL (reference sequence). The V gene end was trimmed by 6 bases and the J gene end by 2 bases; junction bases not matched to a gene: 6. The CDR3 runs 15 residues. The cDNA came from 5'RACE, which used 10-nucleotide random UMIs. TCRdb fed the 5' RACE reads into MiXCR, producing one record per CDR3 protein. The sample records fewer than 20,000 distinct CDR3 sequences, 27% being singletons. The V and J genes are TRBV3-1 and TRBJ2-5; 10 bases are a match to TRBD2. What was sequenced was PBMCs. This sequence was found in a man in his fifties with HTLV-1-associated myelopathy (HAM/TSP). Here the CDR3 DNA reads TGTGCCAGCAGGCCGGGACTAGCGTCACAAGAGACCCAGTACTTC. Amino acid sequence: CASRPGLASQETQYF.